There are a few counts of the clone carrying this T cell receptor (beta chain). The sample belongs to a study of T cells in Graves' hyperthyroidism and ophthalmopathy. This CDR3 spans 16 amino acids. Per the germline V gene, CDR1 is MNHEY and CDR2 is SVGEGT. The V gene end was trimmed by 2 bases and the J gene end by 7 bases; junction bases not matched to a gene: 9. Authors of the study amplified TCR beta CDR3 regions from RNA transcripts. The primer set for the first-round RT-PCR of the TCR CDR3 was HTBI. TCRdb ran MiXCR on the multiplex PCR reads and lists one entry per CDR3 protein. The sample holds fewer than 400,000 distinct CDR3 sequences, around a quarter seen once.

The gene calls are TRBV6-2 or TRBV6-3 and TRBJ2-2; 8 bases are shared with TRBD2. This clonotype was sampled from a man over 45 with Graves' hyperthyroidism. The sequenced sample consisted of blood. Here the CDR3 reads CASSYVAGGRGGELFF. DNA of the CDR3: TGTGCCAGCAGTTACGTTGCGGGAGGCCGGGGCGGGGAGCTGTTTTTT.